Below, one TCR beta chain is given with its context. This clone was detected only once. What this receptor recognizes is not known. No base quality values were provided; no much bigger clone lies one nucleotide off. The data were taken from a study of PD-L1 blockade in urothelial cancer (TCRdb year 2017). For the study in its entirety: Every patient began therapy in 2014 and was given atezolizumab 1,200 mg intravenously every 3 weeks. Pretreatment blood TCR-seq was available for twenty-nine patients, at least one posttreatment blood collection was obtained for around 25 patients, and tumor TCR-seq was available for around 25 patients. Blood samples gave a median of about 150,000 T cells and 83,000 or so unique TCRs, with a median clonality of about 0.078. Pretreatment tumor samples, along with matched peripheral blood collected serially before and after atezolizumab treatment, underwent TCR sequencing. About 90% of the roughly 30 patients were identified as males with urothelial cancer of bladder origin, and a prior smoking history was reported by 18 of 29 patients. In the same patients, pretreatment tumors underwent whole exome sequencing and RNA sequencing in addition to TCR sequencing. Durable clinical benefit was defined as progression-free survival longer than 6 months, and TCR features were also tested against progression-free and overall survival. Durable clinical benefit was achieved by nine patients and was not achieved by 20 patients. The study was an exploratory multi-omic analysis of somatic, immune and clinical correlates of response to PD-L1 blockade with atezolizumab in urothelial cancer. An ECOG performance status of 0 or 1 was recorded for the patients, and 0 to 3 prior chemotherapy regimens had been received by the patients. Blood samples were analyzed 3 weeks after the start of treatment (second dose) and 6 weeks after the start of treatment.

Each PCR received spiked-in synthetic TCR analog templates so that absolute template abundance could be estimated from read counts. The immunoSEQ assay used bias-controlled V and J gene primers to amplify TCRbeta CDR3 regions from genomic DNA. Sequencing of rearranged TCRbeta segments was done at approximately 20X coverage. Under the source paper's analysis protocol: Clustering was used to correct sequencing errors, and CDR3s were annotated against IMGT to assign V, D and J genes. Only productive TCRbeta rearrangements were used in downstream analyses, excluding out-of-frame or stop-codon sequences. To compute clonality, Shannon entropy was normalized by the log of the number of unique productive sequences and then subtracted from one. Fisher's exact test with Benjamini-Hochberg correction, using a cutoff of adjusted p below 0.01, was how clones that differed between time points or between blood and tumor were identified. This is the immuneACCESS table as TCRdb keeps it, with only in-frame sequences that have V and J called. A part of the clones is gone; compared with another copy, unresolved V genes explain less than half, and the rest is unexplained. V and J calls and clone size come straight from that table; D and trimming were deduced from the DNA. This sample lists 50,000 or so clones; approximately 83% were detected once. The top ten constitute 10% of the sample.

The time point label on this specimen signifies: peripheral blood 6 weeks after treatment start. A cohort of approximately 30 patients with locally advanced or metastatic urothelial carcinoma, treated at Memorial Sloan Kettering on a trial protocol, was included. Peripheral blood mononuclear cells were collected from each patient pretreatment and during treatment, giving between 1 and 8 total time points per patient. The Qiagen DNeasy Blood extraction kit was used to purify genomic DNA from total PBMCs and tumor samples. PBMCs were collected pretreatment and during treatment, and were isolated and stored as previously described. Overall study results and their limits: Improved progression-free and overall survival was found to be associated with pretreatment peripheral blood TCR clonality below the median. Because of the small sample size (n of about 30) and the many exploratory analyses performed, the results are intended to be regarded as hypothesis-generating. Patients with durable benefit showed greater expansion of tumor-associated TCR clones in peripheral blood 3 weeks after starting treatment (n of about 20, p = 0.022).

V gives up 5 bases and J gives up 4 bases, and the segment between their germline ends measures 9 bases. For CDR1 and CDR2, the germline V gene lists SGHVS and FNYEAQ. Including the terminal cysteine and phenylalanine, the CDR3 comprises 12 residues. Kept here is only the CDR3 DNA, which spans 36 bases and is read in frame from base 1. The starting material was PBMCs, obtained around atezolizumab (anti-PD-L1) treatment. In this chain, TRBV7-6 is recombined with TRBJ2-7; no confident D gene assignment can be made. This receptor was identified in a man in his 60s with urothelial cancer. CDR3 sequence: CASSPTAYEQYF. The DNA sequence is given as TGTGCCAGCAGCCCAACAGCTTACGAGCAGTACTTC. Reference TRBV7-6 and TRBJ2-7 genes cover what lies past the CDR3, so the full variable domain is GAGVSQSPRYKVTKRGQDVALRCDPISGHVSLYWYRQALGQGPEFLTYFNYEAQQDKSGLPNDRFSAERPEGSISTLTIQRTEQRDSAMYRCASSPTAYEQYFGPGTRLTVT.